This T cell receptor beta chain was sequenced for a study of T cells in Graves' hyperthyroidism and ophthalmopathy. Authors of the study amplified TCR beta CDR3 regions from RNA transcripts. The TCR CDR3 first-round RT-PCR relied on the HTBI primer set. TCRdb independently ran MiXCR on the multiplex PCR reads; one entry per CDR3 protein. The repertoire consists of around 500,000 distinct CDR3 sequences, with 14% occurring once and the leading ten covering about 15%. Study-wide results and limits: Blood shared most expanded thyroid clonotypes above 0.001.

Germline assignment: CDR1 SGHRS and CDR2 YFSETQ. The CDR3 is 14 residues long. Trimming at V came to 4 bases and at J to 9 bases, leaving 6 bases not matched to a gene. This clonotype appeared many times. Its target is unknown. Orbital computed tomography and thyroid ultrasound, together with serum TRAb and thyroxine and clinical symptoms, were used for diagnoses. Sequencing input: blood. This sequence joins TRBV5-1 and TRBJ2-1; 11 bases align to TRBD1. The TCR originated in a woman aged 35 to 49 with Graves' hyperthyroidism. The CDR3 sequence: CASSVGQGATEQFF. For the CDR3, the DNA is TGCGCCAGCAGCGTCGGACAGGGGGCGACTGAGCAGTTCTTC.